The sequence of this TCR beta chain was determined in a study of low-dose radiotherapy and immunotherapy resistance in tumors. On the study more broadly: For Cohort 1, fractions of 0.5 Gy were given every 2 weeks, reaching 6.5 Gy overall. Every six weeks patients received intravenous ipilimumab 1 mg/kg, and every two weeks they received intravenous nivolumab 240 mg.

TRAV and TRBV primers primed cDNA for both TCRalpha and TCRbeta. TCR amplification ran roughly 20 PCR cycles using constant-region and V-primer adapter primers. TCRdb ran MiXCR on the reads and lists one entry per CDR3 protein. The sample includes about 30,000 distinct CDR3 sequences, around 50% of them seen just once. The time point denotes: after trial treatment. Treatment defined: LDRT plus nivolumab, ipilimumab, low-dose cyclophosphamide and aspirin (RACIN trial). Patients qualified if they had advanced solid tumors that lacked tumor-infiltrating lymphocytes. The material sequenced was PBMCs, taken after low-dose radiotherapy plus immunotherapy. The source of this sequence is a male donor with gallbladder cancer.

In nucleotides, the CDR3 is TGTGCCAGCAGAGGCGAACCCGGGACTCTAAACACCGGGGAGCTGTTTTTT. This sequence encodes CASRGEPGTLNTGELFF. This rearrangement joins TRBV6-4 to TRBJ2-2, with a weak D call TRBD2 (6 bases). CDR3 size: 17 residues. Germline CDR1 reads MRHNA; CDR2 reads SNTAGT. The V and J ends lost 6 bases and 2 bases respectively, with 19 bases between them.